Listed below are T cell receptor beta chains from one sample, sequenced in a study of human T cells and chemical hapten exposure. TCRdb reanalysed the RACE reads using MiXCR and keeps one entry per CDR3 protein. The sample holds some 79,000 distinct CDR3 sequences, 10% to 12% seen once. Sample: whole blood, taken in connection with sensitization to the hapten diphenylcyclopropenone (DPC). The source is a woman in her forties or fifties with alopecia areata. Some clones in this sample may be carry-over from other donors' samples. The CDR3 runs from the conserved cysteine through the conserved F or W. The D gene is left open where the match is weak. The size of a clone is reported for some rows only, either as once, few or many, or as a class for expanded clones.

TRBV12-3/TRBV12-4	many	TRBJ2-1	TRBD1	CASSPPGQGIGNEQFF	TGTGCCAGCAGTCCCCCGGGACAGGGGATTGGCAATGAGCAGTTCTTC
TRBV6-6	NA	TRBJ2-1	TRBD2	CASSLAGEYGEQFF	TGTGCCAGCAGTTTAGCGGGAGAATACGGTGAGCAGTTCTTC
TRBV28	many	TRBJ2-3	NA	CASSPRTPNTQYF	TGTGCCAGCAGTCCCAGGACTCCTAATACGCAGTATTTT
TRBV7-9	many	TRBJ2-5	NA	CASSLAGAPETQYF	TGTGCCAGCAGCTTAGCAGGGGCCCCAGAGACCCAGTACTTC
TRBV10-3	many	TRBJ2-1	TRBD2	CAISWSGRNYNEQFF	TGTGCCATCAGCTGGAGCGGGAGGAACTACAATGAGCAGTTCTTC
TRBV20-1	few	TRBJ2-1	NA	CSAREGLAAVPYNEQFF	TGCAGTGCTAGAGAGGGATTAGCAGCCGTCCCCTACAATGAGCAGTTCTTC
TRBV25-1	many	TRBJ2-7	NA	CASSGVGPGEQYF	TGTGCCAGCAGTGGGGTAGGCCCAGGCGAGCAGTACTTC
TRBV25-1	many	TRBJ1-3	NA	CASSEPASNAIYF	TGTGCCAGCAGTGAACCGGCATCGAATGCCATATATTTT
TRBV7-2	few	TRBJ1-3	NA	CASSTRTRSGNTIYF	TGTGCCAGCAGCACCCGAACTCGCTCTGGAAACACCATATATTTT
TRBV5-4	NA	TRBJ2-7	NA	CASSLGAGSGTSYEQYF	TGTGCCAGCAGCTTGGGGGCGGGAAGCGGAACTTCCTACGAGCAGTACTTC
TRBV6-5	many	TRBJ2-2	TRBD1	CASTEHRGTGELFF	TGTGCCAGCACCGAACACAGGGGGACCGGGGAGCTGTTTTTT
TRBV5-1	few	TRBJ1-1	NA	CASSYERGWNTEAFF	TGCGCCAGCAGCTATGAAAGGGGTTGGAACACTGAAGCTTTCTTT
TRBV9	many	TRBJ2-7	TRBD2	CASSGGTSGNYEQYF	TGTGCCAGCAGCGGTGGGACTAGCGGGAACTACGAGCAGTACTTC
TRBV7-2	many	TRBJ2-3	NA	CASSLEGTDTQYF	TGTGCCAGCAGCTTGGAGGGCACAGATACGCAGTATTTT
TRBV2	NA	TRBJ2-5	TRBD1	CASSGTGGETQYF	TGTGCCAGCAGTGGTACAGGGGGAGAGACCCAGTACTTC
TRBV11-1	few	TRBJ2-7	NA	CASSLRAGGTPSYEQYF	TGTGCCAGCAGCCTCCGAGCGGGCGGGACGCCGTCCTACGAGCAGTACTTC
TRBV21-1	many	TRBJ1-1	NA	CASSPPGQMNTEAFF	TGTGCCAGCAGCCCCCCCGGACAAATGAACACTGAAGCTTTCTTT